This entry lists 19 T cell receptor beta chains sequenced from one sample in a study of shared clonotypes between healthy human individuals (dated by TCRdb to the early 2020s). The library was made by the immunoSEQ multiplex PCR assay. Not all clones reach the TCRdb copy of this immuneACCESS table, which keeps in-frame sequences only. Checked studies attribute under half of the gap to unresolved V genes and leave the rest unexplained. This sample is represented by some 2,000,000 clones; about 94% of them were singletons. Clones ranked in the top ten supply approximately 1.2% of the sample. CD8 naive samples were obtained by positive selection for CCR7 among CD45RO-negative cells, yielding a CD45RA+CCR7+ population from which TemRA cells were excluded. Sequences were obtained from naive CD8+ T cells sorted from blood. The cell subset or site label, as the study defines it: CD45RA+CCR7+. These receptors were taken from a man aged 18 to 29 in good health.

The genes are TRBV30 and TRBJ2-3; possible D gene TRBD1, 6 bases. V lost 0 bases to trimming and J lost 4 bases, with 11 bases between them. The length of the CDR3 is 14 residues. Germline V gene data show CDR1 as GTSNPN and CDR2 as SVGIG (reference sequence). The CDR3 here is CAWSVAGVADTQYF. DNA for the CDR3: TGTGCCTGGAGTGTAGCAGGGGTAGCAGATACGCAGTATTTT.

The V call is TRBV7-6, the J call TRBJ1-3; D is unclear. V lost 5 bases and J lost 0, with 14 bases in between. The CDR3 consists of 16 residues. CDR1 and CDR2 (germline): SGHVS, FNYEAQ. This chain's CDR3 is CASSPGGAGSGNTIYF. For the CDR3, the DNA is TGTGCCAGCAGCCCCGGTGGTGCAGGCTCTGGAAACACCATATATTTT.

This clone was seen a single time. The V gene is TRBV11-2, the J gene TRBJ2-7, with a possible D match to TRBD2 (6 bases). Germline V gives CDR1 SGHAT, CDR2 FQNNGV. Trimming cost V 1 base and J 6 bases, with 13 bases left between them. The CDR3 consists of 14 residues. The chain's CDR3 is CASSLGGAGTEQYF. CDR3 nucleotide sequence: TGTGCCAGCAGCTTAGGCGGGGCGGGGACCGAGCAGTACTTC.

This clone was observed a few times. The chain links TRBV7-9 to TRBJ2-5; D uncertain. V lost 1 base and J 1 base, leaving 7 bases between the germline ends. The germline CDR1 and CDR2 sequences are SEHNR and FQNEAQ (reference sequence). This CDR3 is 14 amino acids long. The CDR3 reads CASSLDGVQETQYF. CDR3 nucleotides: TGTGCCAGCAGCTTAGATGGGGTCCAAGAGACCCAGTACTTC.

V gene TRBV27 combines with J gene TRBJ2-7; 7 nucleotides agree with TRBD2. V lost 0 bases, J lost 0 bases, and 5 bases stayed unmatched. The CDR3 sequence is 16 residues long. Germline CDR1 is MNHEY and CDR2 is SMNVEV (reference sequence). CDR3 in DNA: TGTGCCAGCAGTTTATCGCTAGCGGTTCGCTCCTACGAGCAGTACTTC. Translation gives CASSLSLAVRSYEQYF.

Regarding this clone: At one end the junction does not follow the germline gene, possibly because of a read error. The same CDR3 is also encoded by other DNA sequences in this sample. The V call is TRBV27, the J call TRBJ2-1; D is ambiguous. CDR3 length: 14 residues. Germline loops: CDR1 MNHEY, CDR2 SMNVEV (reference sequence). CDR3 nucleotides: TGTGCCAGCAGCTTAAGGTCCCCCGACAATGAACAGTTCTTC. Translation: CASSLRSPDNEQFF.

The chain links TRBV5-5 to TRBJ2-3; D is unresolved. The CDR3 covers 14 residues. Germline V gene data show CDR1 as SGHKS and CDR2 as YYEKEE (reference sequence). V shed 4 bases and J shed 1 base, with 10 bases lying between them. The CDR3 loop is CASSLPVGTDTQYF. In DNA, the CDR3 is TGTGCCAGCAGCCTCCCCGTGGGCACAGATACGCAGTATTTT.

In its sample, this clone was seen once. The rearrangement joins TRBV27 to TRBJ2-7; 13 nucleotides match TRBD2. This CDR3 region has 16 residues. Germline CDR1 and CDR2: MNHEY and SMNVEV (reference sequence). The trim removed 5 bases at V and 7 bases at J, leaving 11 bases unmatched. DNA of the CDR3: TGTGCCAGCAGTCACCAGACTAGCGGGGGGCTTTGGGAGCAGTACTTC. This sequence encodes CASSHQTSGGLWEQYF.

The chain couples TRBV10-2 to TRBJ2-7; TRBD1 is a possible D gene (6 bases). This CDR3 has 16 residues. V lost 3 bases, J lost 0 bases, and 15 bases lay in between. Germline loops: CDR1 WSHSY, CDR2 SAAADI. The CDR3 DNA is TGCGCCAGCAGTGAATCAGGGGCCCTCAGCTCCTACGAGCAGTACTTC. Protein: CASSESGALSSYEQYF.

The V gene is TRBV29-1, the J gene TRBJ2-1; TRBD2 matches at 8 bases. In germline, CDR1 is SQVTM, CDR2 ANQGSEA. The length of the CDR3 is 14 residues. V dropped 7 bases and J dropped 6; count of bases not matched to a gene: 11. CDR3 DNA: TGCAGCGCCCTTGGACTAGCTCGTTCCAATGAGCAGTTCTTC. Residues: CSALGLARSNEQFF.

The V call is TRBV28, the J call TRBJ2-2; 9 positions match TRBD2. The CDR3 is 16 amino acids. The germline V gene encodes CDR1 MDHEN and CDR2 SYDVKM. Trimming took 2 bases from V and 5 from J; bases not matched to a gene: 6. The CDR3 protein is CASSLASGDLTGELFF. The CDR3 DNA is TGTGCCAGCAGTTTAGCTAGCGGGGACCTAACCGGGGAGCTGTTTTTT.

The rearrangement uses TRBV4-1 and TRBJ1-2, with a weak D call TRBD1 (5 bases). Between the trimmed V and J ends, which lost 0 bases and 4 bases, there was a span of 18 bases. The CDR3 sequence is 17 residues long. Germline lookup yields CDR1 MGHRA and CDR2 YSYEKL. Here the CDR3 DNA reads TGCGCCAGCAGCCAAGATTGGGACCCGGGGCGCCCCTATGGCTACACCTTC. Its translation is CASSQDWDPGRPYGYTF.

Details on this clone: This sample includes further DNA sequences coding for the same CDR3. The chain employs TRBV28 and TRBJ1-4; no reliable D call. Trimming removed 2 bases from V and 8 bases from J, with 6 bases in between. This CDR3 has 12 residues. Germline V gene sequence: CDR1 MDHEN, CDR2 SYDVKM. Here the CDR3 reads CASSLGNEKLFF. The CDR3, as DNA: TGTGCCAGCAGTTTAGGTAACGAAAAACTGTTTTTT.

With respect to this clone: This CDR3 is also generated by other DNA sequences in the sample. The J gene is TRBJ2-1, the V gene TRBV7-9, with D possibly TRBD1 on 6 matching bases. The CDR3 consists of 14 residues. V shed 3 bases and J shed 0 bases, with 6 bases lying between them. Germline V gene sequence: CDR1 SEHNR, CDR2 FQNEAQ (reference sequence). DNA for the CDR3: TGTGCCAGCAGCTTGGACAGCTCCTACAATGAGCAGTTCTTC. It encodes CASSLDSSYNEQFF.

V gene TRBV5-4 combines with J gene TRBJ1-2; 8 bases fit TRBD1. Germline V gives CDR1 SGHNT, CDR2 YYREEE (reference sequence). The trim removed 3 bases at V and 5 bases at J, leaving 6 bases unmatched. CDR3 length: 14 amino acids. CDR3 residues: CASSSSGGWYGYTF. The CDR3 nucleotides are TGTGCCAGCAGCTCCTCAGGGGGCTGGTATGGCTACACCTTC.

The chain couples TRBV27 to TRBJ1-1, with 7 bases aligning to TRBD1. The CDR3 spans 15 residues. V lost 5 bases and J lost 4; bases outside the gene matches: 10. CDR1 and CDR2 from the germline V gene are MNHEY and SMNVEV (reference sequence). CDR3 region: CASSLDGDRGTEAFF. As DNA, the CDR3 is TGTGCCAGCAGTCTGGATGGGGACAGAGGCACTGAAGCTTTCTTT.

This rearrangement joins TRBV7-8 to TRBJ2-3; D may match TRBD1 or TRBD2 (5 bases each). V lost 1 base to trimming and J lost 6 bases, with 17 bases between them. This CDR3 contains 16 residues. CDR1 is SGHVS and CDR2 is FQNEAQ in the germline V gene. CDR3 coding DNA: TGTGCCAGCAGCTTAGGTCGGTCCGGGACGGTGGATACGCAGTATTTT. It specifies CASSLGRSGTVDTQYF.

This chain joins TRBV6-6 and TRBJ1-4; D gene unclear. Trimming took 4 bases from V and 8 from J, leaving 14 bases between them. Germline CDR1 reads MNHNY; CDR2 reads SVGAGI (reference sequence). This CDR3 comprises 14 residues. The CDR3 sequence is CASSLPGTTEKLFF. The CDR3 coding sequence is TGTGCCAGCAGTTTGCCGGGAACTACCGAAAAACTGTTTTTT.

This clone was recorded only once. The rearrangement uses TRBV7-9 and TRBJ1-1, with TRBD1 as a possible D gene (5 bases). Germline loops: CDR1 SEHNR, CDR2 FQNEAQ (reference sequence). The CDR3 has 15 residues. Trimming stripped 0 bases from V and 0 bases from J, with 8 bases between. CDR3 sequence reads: CASSLADSLNTEAFF. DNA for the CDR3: TGTGCCAGCAGCTTAGCCGACAGTTTGAACACTGAAGCTTTCTTT.